This T cell receptor beta chain is from a study of CD8 T cells in Susac syndrome (dated by TCRdb to between 2018 and 2021). For context, the study as a whole: The study used repertoire sequencing to test whether antigen drove CD8+ T cell activation and differentiation in Susac syndrome. Paper-wide results and their limitations: The number of individuals in the TCR sequencing and HLA analysis was acknowledged as relatively small.

Peripheral blood CD8+ and CD4+ T cells from healthy donors, Susac syndrome patients and multiple sclerosis patients were profiled by high-throughput TCR beta sequencing. Treatment-naive patients with stable or active relapsing-remitting disease fulfilling revised McDonald criteria were used as multiple sclerosis controls. Bulk CD8+ and CD4+ T cells were purified magnetically by negative isolation, whereas CD8+ TEMRA cells were enriched by FACS. Blood was collected in EDTA tubes and processed within 24 hours, with PBMCs isolated through density gradient centrifugation. PBMCs intended for TCR sequencing were cryopreserved in liquid nitrogen and were subsequently thawed in a 37 degrees C water bath. The sorted or isolated CD4+, CD8+ and CD8+ TEMRA cells had a purity of 90% or higher. Of note for this clonotype: Its antigen is currently not known. The record has no base qualities; no much larger clone is one base away.

The germline V gene encodes CDR1 MGHRA and CDR2 YSYEKL. Compared with germline, V lacks 1 base and J lacks 6 bases; bases without a gene match: 5. From its cysteine to its phenylalanine, the CDR3 spans 14 amino acids. The kept DNA is CDR3 alone, 42 bases in frame from the first base. RNA was extracted using the RNeasy kit, and roughly 0.5 to 1 microgram was reverse transcribed with random hexamers. The immunoSEQ multiplex PCR assay, which covers 54 Vbeta and 13 Jbeta segments, was used to amplify TCR beta CDR3 regions. PCR amplification bias was corrected using a synthetic template baseline for primer optimization and computational correction. Per the original workflow: Reads were assigned to V, D and J genes according to IMGT and analyzed in immunoSEQ Analyzer, with only productive sequences retained. To calculate clonality, Shannon entropy was normalized by log2 of the number of productive unique sequences and then subtracted from one. For each patient and control, public and private clones were evaluated within the 100 most prevalent clones. Susac-specific clones were defined as absent from healthy and MS cohorts, 850 to 1,300 published viral clones and other ImmuneACCESS disease sequences. TCRdb reworked the public reads: Q25 trimming with fastp, MiXCR clone assembly, productive beta chains retained. Under each unique CDR3 protein, matching rows form one entry showing the most common genes and DNA. These V and J calls originate from TCRdb's pipeline instead of the authors' own analysis. The sample yields 300,000 or so distinct CDR3 sequences; 92% were counted once. Roughly 0.059% of the sample is in the top ten clones.

The rearrangement joined TRBV4-1 to TRBJ2-7; 8 nucleotides in the junction match TRBD2. The receptor was derived from a human donor with multiple sclerosis. The material sequenced was CD4+ T cells from PBMCs. Here is the DNA: TGCGCCAGCAGCCAAGCCGGGAGGGCCGGCGAGCAGTACTTC. It codes for CASSQAGRAGEQYF.